These 14 T cell receptor beta chains originate from one sample sequenced in a study of blood T cell repertoires in COVID-19. The assay was immunoSEQ multiplex PCR, and TCRdb's table has in-frame clones only and misses some. The data contain 300,000 or so clones, about 87% of them singletons. The sequencing input was peripheral blood. These receptors were taken from a woman aged 50 to 60 who had recovered from COVID-19.

The chain links TRBV19 to TRBJ2-7; D is possibly TRBD1 (5 bases). V lost 5 bases and J 3 bases, leaving 17 bases between the germline ends. The V gene's germline CDR1 is LNHDA and CDR2 SQIVND (reference sequence). This CDR3 has 15 amino acids. The CDR3 region is CASSLIGALGYEQYF. In nucleotides, the CDR3 is TGTGCCAGTAGTCTCATTGGGGCTTTAGGCTACGAGCAGTACTTC.

This chain links TRBV28 with TRBJ1-2, with 7 bases that match TRBD1. Germline CDR1 is MDHEN and CDR2 is SYDVKM. The CDR3 runs 13 residues. V lost 6 bases and J lost 8; bases outside the gene matches: 9. The CDR3 here is CASRETGVGGYTF. DNA of the CDR3: TGTGCCAGCAGGGAAACAGGGGTCGGAGGCTACACCTTC.

The chain is built from TRBV12-3 or TRBV12-4 and TRBJ1-1; D is undetermined. The CDR3 extends over 13 amino acids. Trimming shortened V by 3 bases and J by 0 bases, and 5 bases separated the two germline ends. The CDR3 bases are TGTGCCAGCAGTTTGCACTTGAACACTGAAGCTTTCTTT. Translating gives CASSLHLNTEAFF.

This chain uses TRBV3-1 (or the pseudogene TRBV3-2) with TRBJ1-6, with a tentative D call TRBD1 (5 bases). CDR1 is LGHDT and CDR2 is YNNKEL in the germline V gene (reference sequence). The CDR3 loop spans 15 amino acids. V lost 1 base and J 3 bases, leaving 7 bases between the germline ends. CDR3 bases: TGTGCCAGCAGCCAAGGGCAGGGCTATAATTCACCCCTCCACTTT. It codes for CASSQGQGYNSPLHF.

The rearrangement links TRBV5-1 to TRBJ2-7, with a possible D match to TRBD1 (6 bases). CDR3 length: 15 residues. V was cut by 0 bases and J by 4 bases, with 14 bases left in between. CDR1 and CDR2 from the germline V gene are SGHRS and YFSETQ. In nucleotides, the CDR3 is TGCGCCAGCAGCTTGGAAGGCGTCAGGGGTTACGAGCAGTACTTC. Amino acids: CASSLEGVRGYEQYF.

The chain carries TRBV28 and TRBJ1-2, with D unresolved. V shed 4 bases and J shed 4 bases, with 10 bases lying between them. The CDR3 runs 13 residues. CDR1 is MDHEN and CDR2 is SYDVKM in the germline V gene. CDR3 in amino acids: CASSSPGGYGYTF. CDR3 sequence (DNA): TGTGCCAGCAGTTCCCCAGGAGGCTATGGCTACACCTTC.

The chain carries TRBV5-4 and TRBJ2-1; unclear D gene. V lost 4 bases and J lost 12, with 17 bases in between. CDR3 length: 13 amino acids. Per germline, CDR1 SGHNT and CDR2 YYREEE (reference sequence). In DNA, the CDR3 is TGTGCCAGCAGCCGGTTCGGTGATGATGGGCAGTTCTTC. Translation: CASSRFGDDGQFF.

This sequence joins TRBV28 and TRBJ1-1; 7 bases align to TRBD1. With 9 bases clipped from V and 4 bases from J, the junction kept 5 bases outside the gene matches. Germline V gene data show CDR1 as MDHEN and CDR2 as SYDVKM. This CDR3 is 12 amino acids long. This CDR3 is CASYTGATEAFF. CDR3 nucleotide sequence: TGTGCCAGTTATACAGGGGCCACTGAAGCTTTCTTT.

The rearrangement uses TRBV7-2 and TRBJ2-7, with D possibly being TRBD2 (6 bases). The CDR3 loop spans 17 amino acids. V was cut by 5 bases and J by 1 base, with 21 bases left in between. Per the germline V gene, CDR1 is SGHTA and CDR2 is FQGNSA. The CDR3 region has the DNA TGTGCCAGCAGCCCAGCCGGCAGCGGTCGGGGGTCCTACGAGCAGTACTTC. Translation: CASSPAGSGRGSYEQYF.

The V and J genes are TRBV19 and TRBJ1-5; 8 nucleotides align to TRBD1. Germline CDR1 LNHDA, CDR2 SQIVND (reference sequence). Trimming cost V 6 bases and J 4 bases; bases outside gene matches: 11. This CDR3 is 16 amino acids long. This CDR3 reads CASSQRHGQGNQPQHF. In DNA form, the CDR3 reads TGTGCCAGTAGCCAAAGGCACGGACAGGGTAATCAGCCCCAGCATTTT.

This sequence joins TRBV29-1 and TRBJ1-1; no clear D gene. Trimming shortened V by 6 bases and J by 8 bases, and 16 bases separated the two germline ends. The CDR3 runs to 12 residues. CDR1 and CDR2 from the germline V gene are SQVTM and ANQGSEA. CDR3 sequence reads: CSVETRRREAFF. In DNA, the CDR3 is TGCAGCGTAGAGACACGACGTCGAGAAGCTTTCTTT.

This clone was counted between two and nine times. The chain carries TRBV5-1 and TRBJ2-7, with 7 bases that match TRBD1. In germline, CDR1 is SGHRS, CDR2 YFSETQ. This CDR3 has 14 residues. The trim removed 3 bases at V and 3 bases at J, leaving 6 bases unmatched. The CDR3 here is CASSSGTAFYEQYF. CDR3 nucleotides: TGCGCCAGCAGCTCCGGGACAGCGTTCTACGAGCAGTACTTC.

This chain links TRBV10-2 with TRBJ2-3; 13 bases fit TRBD2. V shed 4 bases, J shed 4 bases, and the junction held 2 bases outside the gene matches. Germline V lookup: CDR1 WSHSY, CDR2 SAAADI. The CDR3 is 15 residues long. In DNA, the CDR3 is TGCGCCAGCAGTGGACTAGCGGGGGGCTCAGATACGCAGTATTTT. Its protein product is CASSGLAGGSDTQYF.

This rearrangement joins TRBV28 to TRBJ1-2; TRBD1 might be the D (6 bases). Germline V CDR1 and CDR2: MDHEN, SYDVKM. Deletions cut 7 bases from V and 9 bases from J, with 18 bases between. The CDR3 has 13 residues. DNA of the CDR3: TGTGCCAGCAATCCCCAGGGGATTAGTCGCTACACCTTC. This gives the protein CASNPQGISRYTF.